This TCR beta chain was sequenced for a study of regulatory T cells in long-lasting Graves disease. Study-wide context: Persistent Graves' disease denoted over 5 years of antithyroid drugs plus positive TSH receptor antibodies.

Library construction for TCR beta used iRepertoire HTBI primers and Arm-PCR of CDR3 regions. TCRdb ran MiXCR on the multiplex PCR reads and lists one entry per CDR3 protein. The data show some 470,000 distinct CDR3 sequences, roughly 21% seen once. This clonotype showed up many times. Its antigen is undetermined. Trimming cost V 0 bases and J 2 bases, with 8 bases left between them. In germline, CDR1 is MDHEN, CDR2 SYDVKM. The CDR3 is 14 amino acids. Regarding the study as a whole: Persistent patients had more shared public clonotypes (around 2,800) than new patients (about 970). Repertoires from persistent disease leaned toward TRBV28, TRBJ1-2 and TRBJ2-5.

Stated time point: persistent/refractory GD, antithyroid drugs over 5 years with positive TRAb. There was RNA extracted from PBMCs, and the TCR library was made from it. The source is a female donor with Graves disease. The specimen was peripheral blood mononuclear cells (PBMCs), collected when the disease was refractory, from a patient treated with antithyroid drugs. This rearrangement joins TRBV28 to TRBJ2-7; D not certain. The CDR3 is CASSLWLVTYEQYF. For the CDR3, the DNA is TGTGCCAGCAGTTTATGGTTAGTTACCTACGAGCAGTACTTC.